This TCR beta chain was documented in a study of blood T cell repertoires in COVID-19. The wider study: T cells, B-cell-depleted T cells, or PBMCs provided the cDNA or gDNA that served as material.

The V gene's germline CDR1 is SGHDN and CDR2 FVKESK. The V and J ends lost 1 base and 2 bases respectively, with 13 bases between them. This CDR3 spans 16 amino acids. Study processing details: Nucleated cell number was recorded as an estimate derived from reference gene primer amplification. Repertoires were generated with immunoSEQ multiplex PCR, while TCRdb's copy carries only in-frame clones and drops some. Clonal size and the V and J genes are those of that table, whereas D and trimming came from the DNA. The repertoire consists of 200,000 to 300,000 clones, with approximately 90% occurring once and the leading ten covering more than 1%. In terms of age and location, participants ranged from roughly 18 to 100 years and lived in around 22 US areas. Cohort assignment relied on participant-reported clinical history.

The chain carries TRBV14 and TRBJ2-3; a weak D match, TRBD2 (5 bases). The sequence derives from a woman aged 40 to 55 with acute COVID-19. Specimen: PBMCs or T cells enriched from blood (not recorded which). The CDR3 is CASSQARAAYTDTQYF. The CDR3 DNA sequence: TGTGCCAGCAGCCAAGCTCGAGCGGCCTACACAGATACGCAGTATTTT.